This TCR beta chain was identified in a study of blood T cells in healthy people across ages. The use of a sample-barcoded 5' primer and a J-beta primer mix characterized a second PCR of roughly 7 to 12 cycles. Every single cDNA molecule received a tag from a template-switch adaptor with 12 random nucleotides. TCRdb recomputed calls from the 5' RACE reads with MiXCR, one row per CDR3 protein. The sample has 760,000 or so distinct CDR3 sequences; roughly 25% are singletons. These data were likewise used in another study, on T cells of mothers and their children.

The specimen was blood. This receptor was obtained from a boy under 18 in good health.

CDR3 region: CASSSLSRQKDEQFF. CDR3 nucleotides: TGCGCCAGCAGCTCCCTATCGAGACAGAAGGATGAGCAGTTCTTC. J is TRBJ2-1 and V is TRBV4-1, with D possibly TRBD1 on 5 matching bases. The CDR3 spans 15 residues. Trimming cost V 5 bases and J 8 bases, with 19 bases left between them. Germline CDR1 is MGHRA and CDR2 is YSYEKL.